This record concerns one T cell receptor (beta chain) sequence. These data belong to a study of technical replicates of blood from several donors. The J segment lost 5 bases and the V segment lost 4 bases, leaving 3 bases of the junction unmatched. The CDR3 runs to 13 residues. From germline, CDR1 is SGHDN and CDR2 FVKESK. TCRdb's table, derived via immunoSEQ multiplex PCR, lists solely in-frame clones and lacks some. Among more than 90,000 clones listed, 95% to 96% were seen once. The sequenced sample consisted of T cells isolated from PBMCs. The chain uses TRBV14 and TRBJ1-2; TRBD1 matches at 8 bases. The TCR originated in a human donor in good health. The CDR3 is CASSPGQVYGYTF. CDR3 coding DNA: TGTGCCAGCAGCCCGGGACAGGTTTATGGCTACACCTTC.